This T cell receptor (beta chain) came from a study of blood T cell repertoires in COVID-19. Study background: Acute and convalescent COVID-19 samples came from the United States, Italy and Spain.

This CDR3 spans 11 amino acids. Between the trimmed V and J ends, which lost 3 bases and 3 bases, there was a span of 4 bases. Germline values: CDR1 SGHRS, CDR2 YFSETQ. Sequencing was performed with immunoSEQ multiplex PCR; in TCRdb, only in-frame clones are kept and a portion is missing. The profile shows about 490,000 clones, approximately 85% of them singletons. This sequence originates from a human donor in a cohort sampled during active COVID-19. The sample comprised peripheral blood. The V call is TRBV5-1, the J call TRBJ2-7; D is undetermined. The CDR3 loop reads CASSSDYEQYF. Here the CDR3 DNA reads TGCGCCAGCAGCTCAGACTACGAGCAGTACTTC.